The 24 T cell receptor beta chains below were found in one sample sequenced in a study of Ad26.COV2.S vaccination and SARS-CoV-2 variants. Sequencing used immunoSEQ multiplex PCR; TCRdb keeps in-frame clones, though not all of them. The table has approximately 300,000 clones, around 83% seen once. Treatment meaning: roughly 18 received Ad26.COV2.S at low or high dose, single or two shots; 5 received placebo; per-sample allocation not given. Specimen acquisition occurred on day 63 following the initial vaccine or placebo injection. This specimen consisted of peripheral blood, obtained in a trial of Ad26.COV2.S vaccine versus placebo. The receptors were sampled from a person between 18 and 59 years old who received the Ad26.COV2.S COVID-19 vaccine or a placebo.

The chain is built from TRBV2 and TRBJ1-5; TRBD1 matches at 10 bases. Germline V gene sequence: CDR1 SNHLY, CDR2 FYNNEI. CDR3 size: 14 residues. Unmatched junction bases numbered 5, after V lost 6 bases and J lost 6 bases. CDR3 sequence reads: CASSPGQGSQPQHF. In nucleotides, the CDR3 is TGTGCCAGCAGCCCGGGACAGGGGAGTCAGCCCCAGCATTTT.

The gene calls are TRBV10-3 and TRBJ1-2, with a weak D call TRBD1 (5 bases). Germline loops: CDR1 ENHRY, CDR2 SYGVKD. This CDR3 region has 18 residues. V lost 6 bases and J 0 bases, leaving 23 bases between the germline ends. CDR3 sequence (DNA): TGTGCCATCAGGGAAATCGGTAGGGGCCAGGCATCTAACTATGGCTACACCTTC. As protein: CAIREIGRGQASNYGYTF.

In its sample, this clone was seen a few times. The CDR3 DNA reads as TGCAGCGTTGAGGGGGGCGTGAGGACTAGCCATGAGCAGTTCTTC. Protein: CSVEGGVRTSHEQFF. The V gene is TRBV29-1, the J gene TRBJ2-1; 8 bases are a match to TRBD2. Germline V gene sequence: CDR1 SQVTM, CDR2 ANQGSEA. The V gene end was trimmed by 3 bases and the J gene end by 8 bases; junction bases not matched to a gene: 12. The CDR3 loop spans 15 amino acids.

Regarding this clone: Other DNA sequences of this sample code for an identical CDR3. The chain employs TRBV9 and TRBJ1-6; D ambiguous. Trimming removed 0 bases from V and 5 bases from J, with 6 bases in between. This CDR3 region has 14 residues. Germline values: CDR1 SGDLS, CDR2 YYNGEE. CDR3 protein: CASSVAGNNSPLHF. For the CDR3, the DNA is TGTGCCAGCAGCGTAGCTGGGAATAATTCACCCCTCCACTTT.

The chain is built from TRBV25-1 and TRBJ1-4; unclear D gene. The CDR3 runs 12 residues. The germline V gene has CDR1 MGHDK and CDR2 SYGVNS. The V end was cut by 2 bases, the J end by 8 bases, with 6 bases between. DNA for the CDR3: TGTGCCAGCAGTGAAATCGCCGAAAAACTGTTTTTT. Its translation is CASSEIAEKLFF.

This clone was seen just once. The gene calls are TRBV5-1 and TRBJ2-1, with a weak D call TRBD2 (6 bases). CDR3 length: 17 amino acids. In germline, CDR1 is SGHRS, CDR2 YFSETQ. Trimming removed 3 bases from V and 6 bases from J, with 22 bases in between. The CDR3 sequence is CASSSPSGGMAGNEQFF. CDR3 nucleotides: TGCGCCAGCAGCTCCCCCTCGGGCGGGATGGCGGGCAATGAGCAGTTCTTC.

The J gene is TRBJ1-2, the V gene TRBV6-5, with TRBD1 as a possible D gene (5 bases). This CDR3 comprises 14 residues. Germline V gene data show CDR1 as MNHEY and CDR2 as SVGAGI. Trimming removed 7 bases from V and 2 bases from J, with 14 bases in between. CDR3 sequence (DNA): TGTGCCAGCACCAAGGACACCTCCAACTATGGCTACACCTTC. Its translation: CASTKDTSNYGYTF.

This clone was counted a few times. The chain recombines TRBV10-3 with TRBJ2-5, with 10 bases identical to TRBD1. In germline, CDR1 is ENHRY, CDR2 SYGVKD. The CDR3 runs to 14 residues. The trim removed 7 bases at V and 4 bases at J, leaving 6 bases unmatched. This CDR3 is CAINPGQGRETQYF. Here the CDR3 DNA reads TGTGCCATCAACCCGGGACAGGGGCGAGAGACCCAGTACTTC.

V usage is TRBV16 and J usage is TRBJ1-1; no firm D call. CDR1 KGHSY and CDR2 FQNENV come from the germline V gene. The CDR3 totals 15 residues. V was cut by 2 bases and J by 3 bases, with 13 bases left in between. The DNA of the CDR3 is TGTGCCAGCAGCCAAGAGGTAGGGTCGGACACTGAAGCTTTCTTT. Translation gives CASSQEVGSDTEAFF.

The chain uses TRBV7-9 and TRBJ2-3; 9 bases map to TRBD2. Per the germline V gene, CDR1 is SEHNR and CDR2 is FQNEAQ (reference sequence). The junction had 5 bases not matched to a gene; V was cut back by 3 bases and J by 4 bases. The CDR3 spans 15 residues. The CDR3 nucleotides are TGTGCCAGCAGCTTGGCGGGGGGGCCCGCAGATACGCAGTATTTT. Protein product: CASSLAGGPADTQYF.

Note on this clone: Other DNA sequences in this sample translate to the same CDR3. J is TRBJ2-3 and V is TRBV9; 9 nucleotides agree with TRBD1. With 4 bases clipped from V and 1 base from J, the junction kept 1 base outside the gene matches. This CDR3 is 14 amino acids long. CDR1 is SGDLS and CDR2 is YYNGEE in the germline V gene. CDR3: CASSRTGGTDTQYF. CDR3 sequence (DNA): TGTGCCAGCAGCCGGACAGGGGGCACAGATACGCAGTATTTT.

The rearrangement uses TRBV6-2 or TRBV6-3 and TRBJ1-5, with D perhaps matching TRBD1 (6 bases). The CDR3 extends over 13 amino acids. Germline loops: CDR1 MNHEY, CDR2 SVGEGT. The germline V and J ends were trimmed by 5 bases and 6 bases, with 11 bases remaining between them. The CDR3 loop reads CASSQQGPQPQHF. In DNA form, the CDR3 reads TGTGCCAGCAGTCAACAGGGCCCTCAGCCCCAGCATTTT.

This chain links TRBV18 with TRBJ1-5; TRBD1 agrees at 8 bases. Germline CDR1 and CDR2: KGHSH and LQKENI. The CDR3 covers 15 residues. V was pared by 3 bases and J by 5 bases, with 6 bases of the junction left unmatched. CDR3 nucleotides: TGTGCCAGCTCACCTTCGACAGGGGATTATCAGCCCCAGCATTTT. Amino acid sequence: CASSPSTGDYQPQHF.

CDR3 sequence: CASSIGAGALNTEAFF. The DNA of the CDR3 is TGTGCCAGTAGTATAGGGGCAGGGGCGCTGAACACTGAAGCTTTCTTT. The genes are TRBV19 and TRBJ1-1; tentative D call: TRBD1 (6 bases). The CDR3 totals 16 residues. Germline V gene sequence: CDR1 LNHDA, CDR2 SQIVND (reference sequence). V lost 1 base and J 0 bases, leaving 12 bases between the germline ends.

The chain couples TRBV6-5 to TRBJ2-7; D may be TRBD1 (6 bases). Trimming removed 6 bases at V and 0 bases at J, with 12 bases between. CDR1 and CDR2 from the germline V gene are MNHEY and SVGAGI. The CDR3 runs to 14 residues. This CDR3 is CASRTGQSSYEQYF. The CDR3 nucleotides read TGTGCCAGCAGGACAGGCCAGAGCTCCTACGAGCAGTACTTC.

This chain connects TRBV29-1 to TRBJ1-1; maybe TRBD1 (5 bases). The CDR3 extends over 11 amino acids. Trimming took off 6 bases at V and 6 bases at J, with 11 bases between the two ends. CDR1 is SQVTM, CDR2 ANQGSEA, per germline. CDR3 sequence: CSVARGSEAFF. In nucleotides, the CDR3 is TGCAGCGTGGCGAGGGGCTCTGAAGCTTTCTTT.

A remark on this clone: Other nucleotide sequences from this sample produce the same CDR3. The chain links TRBV7-9 to TRBJ1-3; no reliable D call. V shed 0 bases and J shed 0 bases, with 6 bases lying between them. Germline loops: CDR1 SEHNR, CDR2 FQNEAQ (reference sequence). The CDR3 sequence is 15 residues long. DNA for the CDR3: TGTGCCAGCAGCTTAGCGGGATCCTCTGGAAACACCATATATTTT. Protein sequence: CASSLAGSSGNTIYF. Together with reference TRBV7-9 and TRBJ1-3, the CDR3 gives the full variable domain: DTGVSQNPRHKITKRGQNVTFRCDPISEHNRLYWYRQTLGQGPEFLTYFQNEAQLEKSRLLSDRFSAERPKGSFSTLEIQRTEQGDSAMYLCASSLAGSSGNTIYFGEGSWLTVV.

This clone has just a few counts. The rearrangement joins TRBV10-3 to TRBJ1-1, with TRBD1 matching 7 bases. CDR1 and CDR2 from the germline V gene are ENHRY and SYGVKD. The CDR3 has 16 amino acids. With V trimmed by 3 bases and J by 5 bases, 12 bases remained unmatched. The CDR3 protein is CAISDSRQGRWTEAFF. The DNA for the CDR3 is TGTGCCATCAGTGATTCTAGACAGGGACGATGGACTGAAGCTTTCTTT.

The chain uses TRBV5-5 and TRBJ1-5; no reliable D call. V lost 4 bases and J 3 bases, leaving 11 bases between the germline ends. The germline V gene encodes CDR1 SGHKS and CDR2 YYEKEE (reference sequence). This CDR3 is built from 14 residues. The CDR3 protein is CASSPGPVNQPQHF. The CDR3, as DNA: TGTGCCAGCAGCCCAGGACCGGTCAATCAGCCCCAGCATTTT.

The gene calls are TRBV13 and TRBJ2-2, with D maybe TRBD1 (6 bases). CDR3 length equals 17 residues. CDR1 and CDR2 from the germline V gene are PRHDT and FYEKMQ (reference sequence). The V end lost 4 bases, the J end lost 1 base, and 16 bases lay between the germline ends. The CDR3 sequence: CASSSLRGSGNTGELFF. The CDR3 DNA is TGTGCCAGCAGCTCGCTTAGGGGGTCGGGGAACACCGGGGAGCTGTTTTTT.

This clone was seen ten or more times. The chain links TRBV5-1 to TRBJ1-6; D unclear. Germline V CDR1 and CDR2: SGHRS, YFSETQ. V was trimmed by 0 bases and J by 8 bases, leaving 12 bases between them. This CDR3 contains 15 residues. The DNA of the CDR3 is TGCGCCAGCAGCTTGGACCCCTGGAATGATTCACCCCTCCACTTT. Protein: CASSLDPWNDSPLHF.

This clone was recorded only once. The genes are TRBV9 and TRBJ1-6; TRBD1 aligns across 9 bases. CDR3 length: 16 amino acids. Per germline, CDR1 SGDLS and CDR2 YYNGEE. V shed 0 bases and J 9 bases; nucleotides not matched to a gene: 7. CDR3: CASSVGVGTGTSPLHF. CDR3 DNA sequence: TGTGCCAGCAGCGTAGGTGTGGGGACAGGGACTTCACCCCTCCACTTT.

This clone was seen a single time. This chain connects TRBV5-1 to TRBJ2-5; 10 bases fit TRBD2. From germline, CDR1 is SGHRS and CDR2 YFSETQ. CDR3 length equals 18 residues. V shed 4 bases and J 4 bases; nucleotides not matched to a gene: 16. The CDR3 protein is CASSPGVSGGSAVETQYF. In DNA form, the CDR3 reads TGCGCCAGCAGCCCGGGCGTTAGCGGGGGGTCGGCGGTAGAGACCCAGTACTTC.

The rearrangement uses TRBV7-8 and TRBJ2-1, with D perhaps matching TRBD1 (7 bases). CDR3 size: 18 residues. Between the trimmed V and J ends, which lost 3 bases and 0 bases, there was a span of 18 bases. Germline CDR1 SGHVS, CDR2 FQNEAQ. CDR3 coding DNA: TGTGCCAGCAGCTTCCCCCAGGAGGGGGCAAGCTCCTACAATGAGCAGTTCTTC. Residues: CASSFPQEGASSYNEQFF.